This section outlines one T cell receptor beta chain sequence together with its context. Its antigen remains unidentified. TCR sequencing used cDNA made by reverse transcription of extracted RNA. Profiled with immunoSEQ multiplex PCR; TCRdb holds only in-frame clones, not every one. In the table there are about 160,000 clones, under 70% of which are singletons. The treatment was: oral pan-JAK inhibitor, 5-10 mg twice daily. These data come from a study of CD8+ T cells in alopecia areata. Unmatched junction bases numbered 17, after V lost 5 bases and J lost 9 bases. Germline V gene data show CDR1 as SGHTA and CDR2 as FQGNSA. CDR3 length: 16 amino acids. The study, taken as a whole, reports: Lesional scalp exceeded normal scalp in clonality, especially in alopecia totalis/universalis.

This chain uses TRBV7-2 with TRBJ2-3, with 7 nucleotides matching TRBD2. The sequence came from a human donor with alopecia areata. The material sequenced was CD4+ T cells sorted from blood, taken at week 4, from a patient treated with tofacitinib. In DNA form, the CDR3 reads TGTGCCAGCAGCCCTTCGTGGAGCGGGGACGTGGGGACGCAGTATTTT. As protein: CASSPSWSGDVGTQYF.